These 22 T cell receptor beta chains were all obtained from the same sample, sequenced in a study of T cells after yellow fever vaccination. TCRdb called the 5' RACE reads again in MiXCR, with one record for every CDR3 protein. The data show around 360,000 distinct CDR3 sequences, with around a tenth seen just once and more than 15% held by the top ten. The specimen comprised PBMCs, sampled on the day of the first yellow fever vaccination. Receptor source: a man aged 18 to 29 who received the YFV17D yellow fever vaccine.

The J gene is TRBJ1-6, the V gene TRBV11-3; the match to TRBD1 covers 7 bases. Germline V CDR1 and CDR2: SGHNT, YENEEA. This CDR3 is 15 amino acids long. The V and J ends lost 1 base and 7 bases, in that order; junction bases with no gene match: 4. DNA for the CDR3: TGTGCCAGCAGCTTAGGGGGGACAGAGAATTCACCCCTCCACTTT. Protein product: CASSLGGTENSPLHF.

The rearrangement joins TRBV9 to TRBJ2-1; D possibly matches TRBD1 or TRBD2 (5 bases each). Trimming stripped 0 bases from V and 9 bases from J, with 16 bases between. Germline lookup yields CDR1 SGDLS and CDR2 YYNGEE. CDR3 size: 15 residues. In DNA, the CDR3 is TGTGCCAGCAGCGTAGCGGGTATTTGGGGGACTGAGCAGTTCTTC. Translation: CASSVAGIWGTEQFF.

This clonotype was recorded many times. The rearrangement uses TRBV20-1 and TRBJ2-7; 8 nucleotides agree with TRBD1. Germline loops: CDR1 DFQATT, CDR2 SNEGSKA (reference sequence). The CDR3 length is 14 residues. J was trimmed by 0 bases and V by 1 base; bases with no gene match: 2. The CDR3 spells CSARGQGSSYEQYF. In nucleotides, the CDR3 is TGCAGTGCTAGAGGACAGGGGTCCTCCTACGAGCAGTACTTC.

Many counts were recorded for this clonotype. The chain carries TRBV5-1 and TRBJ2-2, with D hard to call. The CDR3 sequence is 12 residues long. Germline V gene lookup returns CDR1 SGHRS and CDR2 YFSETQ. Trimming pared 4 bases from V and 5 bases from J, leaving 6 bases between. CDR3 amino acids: CASSAGTGELFF. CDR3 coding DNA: TGCGCCAGCAGCGCAGGAACCGGGGAGCTGTTTTTT.

CDR3: CASSRQGAVTGELFF. The CDR3, as DNA: TGTGCCAGCAGCAGGCAGGGGGCGGTGACCGGGGAGCTGTTTTTT. The V and J genes are TRBV12-3 or TRBV12-4 and TRBJ2-2; 8 bases align to TRBD1. The V and J ends lost 6 bases and 5 bases, in that order; junction bases with no gene match: 8. This CDR3 contains 15 residues.

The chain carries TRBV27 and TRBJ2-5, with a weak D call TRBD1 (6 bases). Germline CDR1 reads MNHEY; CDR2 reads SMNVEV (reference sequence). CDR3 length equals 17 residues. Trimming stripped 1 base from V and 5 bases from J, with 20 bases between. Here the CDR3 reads CASSLWGVGTLRETQYF. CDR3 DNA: TGTGCCAGCAGTTTATGGGGTGTGGGGACACTGCGGGAGACCCAGTACTTC.

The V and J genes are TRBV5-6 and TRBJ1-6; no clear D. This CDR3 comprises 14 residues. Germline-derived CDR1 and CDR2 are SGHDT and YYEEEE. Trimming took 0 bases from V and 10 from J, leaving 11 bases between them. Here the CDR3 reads CASSLGRSNSPLHF. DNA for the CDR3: TGTGCCAGCAGCTTGGGTCGTTCGAACTCACCCCTCCACTTT. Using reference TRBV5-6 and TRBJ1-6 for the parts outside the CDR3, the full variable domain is DAGVTQSPTHLIKTRGQQVTLRCSPKSGHDTVSWYQQALGQGPQFIFQYYEEEERQRGNFPDRFSGHQFPNYSSELNVNALLLGDSALYLCASSLGRSNSPLHFGNGTRLTVT.

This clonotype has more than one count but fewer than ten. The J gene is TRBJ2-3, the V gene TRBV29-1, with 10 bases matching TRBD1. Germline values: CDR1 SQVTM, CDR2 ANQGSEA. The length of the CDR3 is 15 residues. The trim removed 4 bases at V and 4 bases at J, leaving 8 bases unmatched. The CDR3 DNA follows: TGCAGCGTTGCTGTGGGACAGGGGTTCGCAGATACGCAGTATTTT. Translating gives CSVAVGQGFADTQYF.

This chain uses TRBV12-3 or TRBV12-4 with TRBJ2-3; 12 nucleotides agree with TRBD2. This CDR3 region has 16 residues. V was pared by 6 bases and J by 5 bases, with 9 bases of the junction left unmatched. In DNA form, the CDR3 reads TGTGCCAGCAGCCATGGTCTAGCGGGGGGGCAAGATACGCAGTATTTT. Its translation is CASSHGLAGGQDTQYF.

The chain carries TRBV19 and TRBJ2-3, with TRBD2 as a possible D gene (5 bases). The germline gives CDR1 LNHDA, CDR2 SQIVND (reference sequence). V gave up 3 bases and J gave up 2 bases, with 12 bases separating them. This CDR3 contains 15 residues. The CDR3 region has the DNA TGTGCCAGTAGTATGGGTGGACTCGACACAGATACGCAGTATTTT. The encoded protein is CASSMGGLDTDTQYF.

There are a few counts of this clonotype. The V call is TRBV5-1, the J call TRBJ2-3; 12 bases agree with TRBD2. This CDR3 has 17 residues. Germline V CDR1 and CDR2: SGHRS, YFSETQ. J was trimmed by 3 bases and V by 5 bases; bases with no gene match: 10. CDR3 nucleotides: TGCGCCAGCAGTAGGATAGGACTAGCGGGGACTACAGATACGCAGTATTTT. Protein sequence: CASSRIGLAGTTDTQYF.

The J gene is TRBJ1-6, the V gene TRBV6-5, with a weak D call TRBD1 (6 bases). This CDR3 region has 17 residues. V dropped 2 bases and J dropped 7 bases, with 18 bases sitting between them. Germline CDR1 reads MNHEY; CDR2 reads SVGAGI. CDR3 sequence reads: CASSYRARGAQNSPLHF. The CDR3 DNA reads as TGTGCCAGCAGTTACCGTGCCCGGGGGGCGCAAAATTCACCCCTCCACTTT.

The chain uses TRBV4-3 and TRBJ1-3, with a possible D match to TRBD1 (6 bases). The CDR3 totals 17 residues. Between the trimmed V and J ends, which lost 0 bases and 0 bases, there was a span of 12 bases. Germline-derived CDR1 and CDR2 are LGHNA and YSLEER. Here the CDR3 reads CASSQDDGGSSGNTIYF. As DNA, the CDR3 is TGCGCCAGCAGCCAAGATGACGGGGGCAGCTCTGGAAACACCATATATTTT.

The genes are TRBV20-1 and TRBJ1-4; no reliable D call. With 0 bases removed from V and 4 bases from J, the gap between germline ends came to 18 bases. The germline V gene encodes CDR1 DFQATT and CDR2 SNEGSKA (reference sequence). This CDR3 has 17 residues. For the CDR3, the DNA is TGCAGTGCTAGAGATGTATGGGCGGCGGAGCTTAATGAAAAACTGTTTTTT. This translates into CSARDVWAAELNEKLFF.

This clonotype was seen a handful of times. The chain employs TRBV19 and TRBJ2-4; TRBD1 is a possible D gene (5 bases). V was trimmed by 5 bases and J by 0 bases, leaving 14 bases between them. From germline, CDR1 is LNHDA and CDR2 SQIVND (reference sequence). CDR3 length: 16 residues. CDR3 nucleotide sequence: TGTGCCAGTAGTCCGCGACAGATAAGAGCCAAAAACATTCAGTACTTC. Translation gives CASSPRQIRAKNIQYF.

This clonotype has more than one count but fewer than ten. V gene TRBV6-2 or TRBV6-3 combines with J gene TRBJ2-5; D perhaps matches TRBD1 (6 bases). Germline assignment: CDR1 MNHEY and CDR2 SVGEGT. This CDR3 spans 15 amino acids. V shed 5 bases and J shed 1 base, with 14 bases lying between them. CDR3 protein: CASSKLDRSQETQYF. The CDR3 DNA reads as TGTGCCAGCAGTAAGCTTGACAGGAGCCAAGAGACCCAGTACTTC.

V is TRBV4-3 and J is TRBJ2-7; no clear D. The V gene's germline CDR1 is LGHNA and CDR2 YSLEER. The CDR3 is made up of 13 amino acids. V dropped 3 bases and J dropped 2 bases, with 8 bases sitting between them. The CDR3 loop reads CASSQELPYEQYF. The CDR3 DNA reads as TGCGCCAGCAGCCAGGAATTACCCTACGAGCAGTACTTC.

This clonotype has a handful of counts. The CDR3 sequence is CASSYVGAEQPQHF. CDR3 in DNA: TGTGCCAGCAGTTACGTGGGGGCGGAGCAGCCCCAGCATTTT. The V call is TRBV6-2 or TRBV6-3, the J call TRBJ1-5, with a tentative D call TRBD1 (6 bases). This CDR3 comprises 14 residues. CDR1 and CDR2 from the germline V gene are MNHEY and SVGEGT. Trimming removed 2 bases at V and 7 bases at J, with 12 bases between.

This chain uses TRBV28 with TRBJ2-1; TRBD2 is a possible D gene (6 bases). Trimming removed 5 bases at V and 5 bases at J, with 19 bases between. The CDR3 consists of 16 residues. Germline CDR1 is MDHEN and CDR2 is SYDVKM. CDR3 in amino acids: CASSRASGTSDNEQFF. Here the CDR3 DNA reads TGTGCCAGCAGTCGGGCCTCCGGGACTTCTGACAATGAGCAGTTCTTC.

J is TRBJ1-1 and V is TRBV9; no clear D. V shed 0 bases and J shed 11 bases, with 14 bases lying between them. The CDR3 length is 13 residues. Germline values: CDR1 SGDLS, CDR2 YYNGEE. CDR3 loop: CASSVGAEEGAFF. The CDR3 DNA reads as TGTGCCAGCAGCGTAGGCGCGGAGGAAGGGGCTTTCTTT.

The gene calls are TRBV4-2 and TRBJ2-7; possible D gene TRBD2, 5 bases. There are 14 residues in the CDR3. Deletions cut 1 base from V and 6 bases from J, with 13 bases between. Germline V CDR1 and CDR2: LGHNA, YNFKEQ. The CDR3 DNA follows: TGTGCCAGCAGCCAAGGGACTCAACGGCGCGAGCAGTACTTC. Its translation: CASSQGTQRREQYF.

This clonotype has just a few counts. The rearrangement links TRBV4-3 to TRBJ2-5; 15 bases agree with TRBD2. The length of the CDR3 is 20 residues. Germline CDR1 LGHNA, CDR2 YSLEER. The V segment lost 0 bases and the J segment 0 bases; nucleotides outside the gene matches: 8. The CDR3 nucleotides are TGCGCCAGCAGCCAAGACGGGACTAGCGGGGGGCTGGGCCACCAAGAGACCCAGTACTTC. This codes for CASSQDGTSGGLGHQETQYF.